This record looks at one T cell receptor (beta chain) sequence and its context. This record comes from a study of blood T cell repertoires in COVID-19. Whole-study context: Sites in the United States, Italy and Spain provided acute and convalescent COVID-19 samples.

Per germline, CDR1 MDHEN and CDR2 SYDVKM. CDR3 length equals 15 residues. Trimming removed 6 bases from V and 8 bases from J; junction bases left unmatched: 10. The data were produced by immunoSEQ multiplex PCR, yet TCRdb's version contains in-frame clones alone and is incomplete. Found here are about 400,000 clones, about 88% of them singletons; the top ten hold 2.5% to 3.5%. V and J are TRBV28 and TRBJ2-1; 10 bases map to TRBD1. The material sequenced was PBMCs or T cells enriched from blood (not recorded which). The sequence came from a woman aged 25-40 years who had recovered from COVID-19. Written as DNA, the CDR3 is TGTGCCAGCAGCTCCGGGACAGGGGAAAAGGATGAGCAGTTCTTC. Translation gives CASSSGTGEKDEQFF.